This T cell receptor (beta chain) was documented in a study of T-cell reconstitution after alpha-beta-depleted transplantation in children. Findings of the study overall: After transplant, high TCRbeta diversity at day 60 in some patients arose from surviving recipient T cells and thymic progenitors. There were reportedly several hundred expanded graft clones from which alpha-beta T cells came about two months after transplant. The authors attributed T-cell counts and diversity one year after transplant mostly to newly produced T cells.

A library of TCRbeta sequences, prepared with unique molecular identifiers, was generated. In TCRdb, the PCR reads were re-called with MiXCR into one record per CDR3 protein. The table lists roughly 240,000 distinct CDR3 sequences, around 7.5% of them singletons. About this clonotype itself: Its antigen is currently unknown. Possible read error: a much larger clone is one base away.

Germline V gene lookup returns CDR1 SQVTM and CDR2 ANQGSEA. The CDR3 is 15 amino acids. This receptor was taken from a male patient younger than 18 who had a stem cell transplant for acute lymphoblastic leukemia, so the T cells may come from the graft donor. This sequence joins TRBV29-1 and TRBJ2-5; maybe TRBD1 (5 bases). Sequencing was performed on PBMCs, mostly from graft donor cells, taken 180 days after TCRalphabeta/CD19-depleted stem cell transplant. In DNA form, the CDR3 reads TGCAGCGTTGAAGGACAGCTAACTATTCAAGAGACCCAGTGCTTC. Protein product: CSVEGQLTIQETQCF. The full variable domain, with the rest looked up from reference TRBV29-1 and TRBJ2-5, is SAVISQKPSRDICQRGTSLTIQCQVDSQVTMMFWYRQQPGQSLTLIATANQGSEATYESGFVIDKFPISRPNLTFSTLTVSNMSPEDSSIYLCSVEGQLTIQETQCFGPGTRLLVL.